This section outlines one TCR beta chain sequence together with its context. Its antigen is undetermined. PCR amplification relied on 60 Vbeta primers (plus 13 Jbeta primers). Sequenced by immunoSEQ multiplex PCR; TCRdb stores in-frame clones only, minus some. The sample contains more than 90,000 clones, 65% to 75% of which appear only once. This sample stems from a study of cytomegalovirus exposure and HLA in healthy donors. Points from the study as a whole: A missense variant in DCLRE1C was later tied to TCR beta V- and J-gene trimming. HLA restriction was apparent for most CMV-associated TCR beta chains in a later analysis.

The source material was PBMCs. The source is a woman in her forties or fifties in good health and CMV-seropositive.

The CDR3 nucleotides read TGTGCCAGCAGCTTCGACAGGGGCGGCTACACCTTC. This translates into CASSFDRGGYTF. This chain uses TRBV7-9 with TRBJ1-2, with 8 bases matching TRBD1. The CDR3 loop spans 12 amino acids. The ends lost 3 bases at V and 8 bases at J; junction bases unmatched: 2. CDR1 and CDR2 from the germline V gene are SEHNR and FQNEAQ (reference sequence).